Listed below are T cell receptor beta chains from one sample, sequenced in a study of T cells after yellow fever vaccination. TCRdb recomputed calls from the 5' RACE reads with MiXCR, one row per CDR3 protein. The data contain under 150,000 distinct CDR3 sequences, around 7.7% of them singletons. The material sequenced was CD4+ T cells sorted from PBMCs, taken 5 days after the yellow fever booster vaccination. Every receptor here comes from a man aged 30 to 39 who received the YFV17D yellow fever vaccine. CDR3s include the opening cysteine and the closing phenylalanine or tryptophan. Fields, in order: V gene, CDR3 protein.

v_gene: TRBV24-1
CDR3aa: CDAPGTREQYF

v_gene: TRBV12-3/TRBV12-4
CDR3aa: CASSYWGLAGPDTQYF

v_gene: TRBV29-1
CDR3aa: CSEYIRGQETQYF

v_gene: TRBV7-2
CDR3aa: CASSFGRGLGNEQFF

v_gene: TRBV7-2
CDR3aa: CASSPQAGAIGQYF

v_gene: TRBV7-2
CDR3aa: CASSLDPRSYEQYF

v_gene: TRBV3-1
CDR3aa: CATTQGLAGTGVETQYF

v_gene: TRBV10-2
CDR3aa: CASSEGGGQPQHF

v_gene: TRBV5-1
CDR3aa: CASSFAGEDTQYF

v_gene: TRBV14
CDR3aa: CASSQVHVNSPLHF

v_gene: TRBV11-2
CDR3aa: CASSVPRGGSPLTDTQYF